The clone carrying this T cell receptor beta chain was detected many times. These data are taken from a study of T cell repertoires in cytomegalovirus infection. V shed 7 bases, J shed 6 bases, and the junction held 8 bases outside the gene matches. The CDR3 loop spans 15 amino acids. TCRdb reprocessed the reads with MiXCR, giving one entry per CDR3 protein. The sample records 450,000 to 550,000 distinct CDR3 sequences, approximately 15% being singletons. J is TRBJ2-2 and V is TRBV12-3 or TRBV12-4; TRBD2 matches at 10 bases. The clonotype originates from a human donor in good health (CMV status not recorded). Some clones in this sample may be carry-over from other donors' samples. Sequences were obtained from CD8+ T cells from PBMCs. The CDR3 region is CASNVAGGGAGELFF. The CDR3 DNA sequence: TGTGCCAGCAACGTAGCGGGAGGCGGAGCCGGGGAGCTGTTTTTT.